Each of the 17 T cell receptor beta chains below was sequenced from the same sample in a study of vaccination and CD4 T cells after COVID-19. Scientists ran DNA taken from cultured CD4+ T cells through the Oncomine TCR Beta short-read assay for sequencing. TCRdb re-called the PCR reads through MiXCR, storing one row per CDR3 protein. The sample has about 15,000 distinct CDR3 sequences, around two fifths seen once. Antigens of these TCRs are unknown. This sample's treatment: roughly 10-day PBMC culture with coronavirus spike peptide pools or control peptides (ViraFEST assay). The sequencing input was CD4+ T cells from blood, cultured in vitro. All receptors derive from a human donor who had recovered from COVID-19.

V is TRBV5-1 and J is TRBJ2-7; 10 bases are shared with TRBD1. The V and J ends lost 4 bases and 0 bases, in that order; junction bases with no gene match: 4. The CDR3 spans 15 residues. Germline CDR1 reads SGHRS; CDR2 reads YFSETQ. The CDR3 region is CASSPGTGVSYEQYF. The DNA of the CDR3 is TGCGCCAGCAGCCCCGGGACAGGGGTCTCCTACGAGCAGTACTTC. Full variable domain (rest looked up from reference TRBV5-1 and TRBJ2-7): KAGVTQTPRYLIKTRGQQVTLSCSPISGHRSVSWYQQTPGQGLQFLFEYFSETQRNKGNFPGRFSGRQFSNSRSEMNVSTLELGDSALYLCASSPGTGVSYEQYFGPGTRLTVT.

J is TRBJ2-7 and V is TRBV7-8; D possibly corresponds to TRBD2 (5 bases). Germline V CDR1 and CDR2: SGHVS, FQNEAQ. Trimming removed 7 bases at V and 0 bases at J, with 16 bases between. The CDR3 has 15 amino acids. The CDR3 reads CASTFGVLASYEQYF. For the CDR3, the DNA is TGTGCCAGCACCTTCGGGGTTCTCGCCTCCTACGAGCAGTACTTC.

This clonotype occurred once. DNA for the CDR3: TGTGCCAGCAGTGAATCGGCGGGAGGGTACAATGAGCAGTTCTTC. It specifies CASSESAGGYNEQFF. The chain couples TRBV6-1 to TRBJ2-1; 9 bases line up with TRBD2. This CDR3 contains 15 residues. Trimming at V came to 2 bases and at J to 4 bases, leaving 3 bases not matched to a gene. CDR1 is MNHNS and CDR2 is SASEGT in the germline V gene.

The rearrangement joins TRBV19 to TRBJ1-2; no definite D call. The CDR3 runs to 14 residues. Trimming shortened V by 3 bases and J by 1 base, and 9 bases separated the two germline ends. CDR1 is LNHDA and CDR2 is SQIVND in the germline V gene (reference sequence). CDR3 sequence: CASSILGINYGYTF. CDR3 sequence (DNA): TGTGCCAGTAGTATTCTTGGCATTAACTATGGCTACACCTTC. The whole variable domain, remainder taken from reference TRBV19 and TRBJ1-2, is DGGITQSPKYLFRKEGQNVTLSCEQNLNHDAMYWYRQDPGQGLRLIYYSQIVNDFQKGDIAEGYSVSREKKESFPLTVTSAQKNPTAFYLCASSILGINYGYTFGSGTRLTVV.

The J gene is TRBJ2-2, the V gene TRBV6-1; TRBD2 aligns across 16 bases. V lost 7 bases, J lost 7 bases, and 12 bases stayed unmatched. CDR1 is MNHNS and CDR2 is SASEGT in the germline V gene. The CDR3 consists of 18 residues. The CDR3 nucleotides read TGTGCCAGCACCATATCTGGGACTAGCGGGAGGGCCGTCGGGGAGCTGTTTTTT. Translation: CASTISGTSGRAVGELFF.

This clonotype was found once. The genes are TRBV5-4 and TRBJ2-2; either TRBD1 or TRBD2 may fit D (6 bases each). Trimming removed 4 bases at V and 6 bases at J, with 19 bases between. Per germline, CDR1 SGHNT and CDR2 YYREEE (reference sequence). The CDR3 has 16 residues. CDR3 bases: TGTGCCAGCAGCCCTCGGGGGCCGGGCGTCGCCGGGGAGCTGTTTTTT. Protein product: CASSPRGPGVAGELFF. The whole variable domain, remainder taken from reference TRBV5-4 and TRBJ2-2, is ETGVTQSPTHLIKTRGQQVTLRCSSQSGHNTVSWYQQALGQGPQFIFQYYREEENGRGNFPPRFSGLQFPNYSSELNVNALELDDSALYLCASSPRGPGVAGELFFGEGSRLTVL.

This clonotype was seen a few times. The gene calls are TRBV24-1 and TRBJ1-5; possible D gene TRBD1, 6 bases. This CDR3 comprises 15 residues. V lost 3 bases and J lost 3, with 11 bases in between. Germline V gives CDR1 KGHDR, CDR2 SFDVKD. The CDR3 region is CATSDQGSNNQPQHF. In nucleotides, the CDR3 is TGTGCCACCAGTGATCAGGGGAGCAACAATCAGCCCCAGCATTTT.

The chain joins TRBV5-1 to TRBJ2-7, with 7 bases that match TRBD1. Germline V gene sequence: CDR1 SGHRS, CDR2 YFSETQ. V gave up 5 bases and J gave up 0 bases; unmatched junction bases: 11. The CDR3 length is 16 residues. The CDR3: CASRRQIGQVSYEQYF. The CDR3 nucleotides are TGCGCCAGCAGAAGACAAATCGGACAGGTCTCCTACGAGCAGTACTTC.

A few counts support this clonotype. CDR3: CASSRGHLNTEAFF. CDR3 bases: TGTGCCAGTAGTAGGGGACACTTGAACACTGAAGCTTTCTTT. The chain couples TRBV19 to TRBJ1-1; a possible D gene is TRBD1 (6 bases). Germline-derived CDR1 and CDR2 are LNHDA and SQIVND (reference sequence). The CDR3 covers 14 residues. Between the trimmed V and J ends, which lost 4 bases and 0 bases, there was a span of 9 bases.

Only a few counts were recorded for this clonotype. The rearrangement uses TRBV6-2 or TRBV6-3 and TRBJ1-2; 9 bases match TRBD1. The CDR3 runs 14 residues. Looked up from germline, CDR1 is MNHEY and CDR2 is SVGEGT. The junction had 11 bases not matched to a gene; V was cut back by 6 bases and J by 9 bases. CDR3 loop: CASRFRDRAISYTF. The CDR3 region has the DNA TGTGCCAGCAGATTTCGGGACAGGGCTATAAGCTACACCTTC.

By sample fraction, this clonotype is medium-sized. The V and J genes are TRBV20-1 and TRBJ2-6; D is unresolved. CDR3 length: 13 amino acids. Germline V CDR1 and CDR2: DFQATT, SNEGSKA (reference sequence). Trimming stripped 3 bases from V and 4 bases from J, with 7 bases between. CDR3 amino acids: CSASPTGANVLTF. The DNA for the CDR3 is TGCAGTGCTAGCCCGACAGGGGCCAACGTCCTGACTTTC.

The chain employs TRBV12-3 or TRBV12-4 and TRBJ2-3, with 11 bases lining up with TRBD2. This CDR3 contains 14 residues. V dropped 5 bases and J dropped 8; count of bases not matched to a gene: 6. The CDR3 loop reads CASSLSGRAGTQYF. The CDR3 nucleotides read TGTGCCAGCAGTCTTAGCGGGAGGGCCGGTACGCAGTATTTT.

The V gene is TRBV20-1, the J gene TRBJ2-1; TRBD2 matches at 8 bases. The CDR3 contains 15 residues. CDR1 and CDR2 (germline): DFQATT, SNEGSKA (reference sequence). V was clipped by 5 bases and J by 6 bases; unmatched bases: 12. CDR3 DNA sequence: TGCAGTGCTCCGGGGGGGACTACTGCCTTCAATGAGCAGTTCTTC. Translating gives CSAPGGTTAFNEQFF.

This clonotype was recorded a few times. The chain recombines TRBV6-1 with TRBJ1-2, with D unresolved. Looked up from germline, CDR1 is MNHNS and CDR2 is SASEGT. This CDR3 has 13 amino acids. Trimming removed 2 bases from V and 3 bases from J, with 7 bases in between. This chain's CDR3 is CASSEQLYYGYTF. The CDR3 DNA reads as TGTGCCAGCAGTGAACAGCTCTACTATGGCTACACCTTC.

Here the CDR3 reads CASSGEGWDTEAFF. The CDR3 DNA follows: TGTGCCAGCAGCGGCGAAGGGTGGGACACTGAAGCTTTCTTT. The chain carries TRBV11-3 and TRBJ1-1; D not certain. From germline, CDR1 is SGHNT and CDR2 YENEEA. The CDR3 spans 14 residues. The V end lost 5 bases, the J end lost 3 bases, and 13 bases lay between the germline ends.

The gene calls are TRBV7-2 and TRBJ2-3; D gene uncertain. Trimming took 2 bases from V and 6 from J, leaving 12 bases between them. Germline V lookup: CDR1 SGHTA, CDR2 FQGNSA. This CDR3 is built from 14 residues. This CDR3 is CASSLLRSADTQYF. CDR3 nucleotides: TGTGCCAGCAGCTTACTTCGGTCCGCGGATACGCAGTATTTT.

The chain combines TRBV12-3 or TRBV12-4 with TRBJ1-1; D is perhaps TRBD1 (6 bases). V shed 7 bases and J shed 7 bases, with 19 bases lying between them. This CDR3 contains 14 residues. CDR3 sequence: CASTPLGGIVEAFF. Written as DNA, the CDR3 is TGTGCCAGCACCCCCCTAGGGGGGATCGTTGAAGCTTTCTTT.